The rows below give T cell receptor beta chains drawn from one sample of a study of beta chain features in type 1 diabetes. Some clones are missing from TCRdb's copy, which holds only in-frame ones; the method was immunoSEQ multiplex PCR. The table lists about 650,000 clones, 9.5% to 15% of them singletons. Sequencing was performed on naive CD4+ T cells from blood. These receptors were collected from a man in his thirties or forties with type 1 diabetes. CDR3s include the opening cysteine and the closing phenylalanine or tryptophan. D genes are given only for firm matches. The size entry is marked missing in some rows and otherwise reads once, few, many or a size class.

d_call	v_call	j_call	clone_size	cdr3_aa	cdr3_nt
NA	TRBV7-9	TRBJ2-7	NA	CASSPVGGRGVSYEQYF	TGTGCCAGCAGCCCGGTAGGAGGAAGGGGAGTCTCCTACGAGCAGTACTTC
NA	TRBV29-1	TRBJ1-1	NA	CSAPERGTEAFF	TGCAGCGCACCCGAGAGGGGGACTGAAGCTTTCTTT
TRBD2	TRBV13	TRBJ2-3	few	CASSRGAGAARTDTQYF	TGTGCCAGCAGCCGCGGAGCGGGGGCGGCGCGCACAGATACGCAGTATTTT
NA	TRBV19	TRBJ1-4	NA	CASSPGARGNEKLFF	TGTGCCAGTAGTCCGGGGGCCCGGGGTAATGAAAAACTGTTTTTT
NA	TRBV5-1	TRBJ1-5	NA	CASSVGPFRDQPQHF	TGCGCCAGCAGCGTGGGACCTTTCCGAGATCAGCCCCAGCATTTT
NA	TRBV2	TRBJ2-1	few	CASIPGQFKQQFF	TGTGCCAGCATACCAGGACAGTTCAAGCAGCAGTTCTTC
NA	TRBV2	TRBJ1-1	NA	CASYREGTEAFF	TGTGCCAGCTACCGTGAGGGCACTGAAGCTTTCTTT
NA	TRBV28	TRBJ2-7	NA	CASSTGRVGYEQYF	TGTGCCAGCAGTACAGGGAGGGTAGGCTACGAGCAGTACTTC
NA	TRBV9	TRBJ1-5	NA	CASSLGTDQPQHF	TGTGCCAGCAGCCTGGGGACGGATCAGCCCCAGCATTTT
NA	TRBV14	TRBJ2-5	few	CASSQDRGTAKETQYF	TGTGCCAGCAGCCAAGATAGAGGTACAGCTAAAGAGACCCAGTACTTC
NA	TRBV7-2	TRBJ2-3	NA	CASSLGRTDFTDTQYF	TGTGCCAGCAGCTTAGGAAGGACAGATTTCACAGATACGCAGTATTTT
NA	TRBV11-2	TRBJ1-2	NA	CASSLAGSYTF	TGTGCCAGCAGCTTAGCAGGTAGCTACACCTTC
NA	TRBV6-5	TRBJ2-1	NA	CASSSLSVVANEQFF	TGTGCCAGCAGTTCCCTCTCCGTTGTAGCCAATGAGCAGTTCTTC
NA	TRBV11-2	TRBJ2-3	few	CASSLYLETDTQYF	TGTGCCAGCAGCTTATACCTGGAAACAGATACGCAGTATTTT
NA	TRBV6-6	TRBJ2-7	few	CASSIASPSYEQYF	TGTGCCAGCAGCATAGCGAGTCCCTCCTACGAGCAGTACTTC
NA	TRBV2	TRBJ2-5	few	CASSPRTAVETQYF	TGTGCCAGCAGTCCTAGGACAGCGGTGGAGACCCAGTACTTC
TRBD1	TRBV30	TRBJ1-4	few	CAWRSRQGRGGTNEKLFF	TGTGCCTGGAGAAGTCGACAGGGGAGAGGGGGAACTAATGAAAAACTGTTTTTT
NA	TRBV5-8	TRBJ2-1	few	CASRTRLTYNEQFF	TGTGCCAGCAGAACACGACTAACCTACAATGAGCAGTTCTTC
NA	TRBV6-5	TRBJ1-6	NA	CASTPRPNSPLHF	TGTGCCAGCACTCCCCGCCCTAATTCACCCCTCCACTTT
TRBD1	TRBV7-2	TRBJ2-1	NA	CASSLPLTGGSYNEQFF	TGTGCCAGCAGCTTACCCCTAACAGGGGGCTCCTACAATGAGCAGTTCTTC
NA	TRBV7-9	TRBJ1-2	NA	CASSLGSLQGNGYTF	TGTGCCAGCAGCTTAGGATCCCTACAGGGAAATGGCTACACCTTC
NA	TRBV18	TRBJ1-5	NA	CASSRDNNQPQHF	TGTGCCAGCTCACGGGACAACAATCAGCCCCAGCATTTT
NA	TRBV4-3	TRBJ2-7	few	CASSQEMGRIPTREYF	TGCGCCAGCAGCCAAGAGATGGGCAGGATCCCTACCCGTGAGTACTTC
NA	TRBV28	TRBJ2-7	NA	CASSSWEPHEQYF	TGTGCCAGCAGTAGTTGGGAGCCCCACGAGCAGTACTTC
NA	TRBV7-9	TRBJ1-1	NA	CASSQSGAAEAFF	TGTGCCAGCAGTCAATCCGGGGCGGCTGAAGCTTTCTTT
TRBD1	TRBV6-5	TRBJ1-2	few	CASSSTLLRQGHGYTF	TGTGCCAGCAGTTCGACCTTACTCCGACAGGGGCATGGCTACACCTTC
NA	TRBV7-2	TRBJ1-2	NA	CASSLNGGEYGYTF	TGTGCCAGCAGCTTAAACGGAGGGGAGTATGGCTACACCTTC
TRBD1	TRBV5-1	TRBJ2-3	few	CASSFGQGFTDTQYF	TGCGCCAGCAGCTTTGGACAGGGTTTTACAGATACGCAGTATTTT
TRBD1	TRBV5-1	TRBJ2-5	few	CASSLEGTEETQYF	TGCGCCAGCAGCTTGGAGGGGACAGAAGAGACCCAGTACTTC
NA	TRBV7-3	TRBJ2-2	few	CASSFQNGELFF	TGTGCCAGCAGCTTCCAAAACGGGGAGCTGTTTTTT
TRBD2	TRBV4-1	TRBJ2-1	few	CASSQGMTGGLNEQFF	TGCGCCAGCAGCCAGGGGATGACGGGGGGATTGAATGAGCAGTTCTTC
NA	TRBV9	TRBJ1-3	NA	CASSVDDTIYF	TGTGCCAGCAGCGTTGATGACACCATATATTTT
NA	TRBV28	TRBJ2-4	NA	CASSLRYFRTESAKNIQYF	TGTGCCAGCAGTTTACGGTATTTTAGGACAGAGAGTGCCAAAAACATTCAGTACTTC
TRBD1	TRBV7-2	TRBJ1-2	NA	CASSLATGEYGYTF	TGTGCCAGCAGCCTCGCGACAGGGGAGTATGGCTACACCTTC
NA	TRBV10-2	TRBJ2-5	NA	CASSGGSQTQYF	TGCGCCAGCAGTGGAGGCTCCCAGACCCAGTACTTC
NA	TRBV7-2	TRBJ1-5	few	CASSSPQGGNQPQHF	TGTGCCAGCAGCTCCCCACAGGGTGGCAATCAGCCCCAGCATTTT
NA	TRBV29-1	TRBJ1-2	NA	CSVGASLNYGYTF	TGCAGCGTTGGGGCCAGCTTAAACTATGGCTACACCTTC
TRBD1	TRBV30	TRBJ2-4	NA	CAWARQGVVYF	TGTGCCTGGGCGCGCCAGGGGGTGGTGTACTTC
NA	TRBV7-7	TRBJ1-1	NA	CASSLEQGTEAFF	TGTGCTAGCAGCTTAGAACAGGGAACTGAAGCTTTCTTT
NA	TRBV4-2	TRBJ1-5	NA	CASSQDRSSGQPQHF	TGTGCCAGCAGCCAAGATCGGTCCTCGGGGCAGCCCCAGCATTTT
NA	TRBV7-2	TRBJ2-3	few	CASSLVGSASTDTQYF	TGTGCCAGCAGCTTAGTGGGGTCCGCTAGCACAGATACGCAGTATTTT
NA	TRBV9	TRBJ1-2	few	CASSVVSGGSGYTF	TGTGCCAGCAGCGTAGTGTCTGGGGGCAGTGGCTACACCTTC
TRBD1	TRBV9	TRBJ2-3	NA	CASSVVGTGADTQYF	TGTGCCAGCAGCGTAGTTGGGACAGGGGCAGATACGCAGTATTTT
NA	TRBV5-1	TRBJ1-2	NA	CASSLAAGEGYTF	TGCGCCAGCAGCTTGGCCGCCGGGGAAGGCTACACCTTC
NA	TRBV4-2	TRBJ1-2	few	CASSPKDRGGGYTF	TGTGCCAGCAGCCCTAAGGATCGGGGGGGTGGCTACACCTTC
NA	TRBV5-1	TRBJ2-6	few	CASSLVQINSGANVLTF	TGCGCCAGCAGCTTGGTACAGATCAACTCTGGGGCCAACGTCCTGACTTTC
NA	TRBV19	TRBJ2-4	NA	CASSTKPTDIQYF	TGTGCCAGTAGTACAAAACCGACGGATATTCAGTACTTC
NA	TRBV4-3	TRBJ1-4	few	CASSRDRLNNEKLFF	TGCGCCAGCAGCCGCGACAGGCTCAATAATGAAAAACTGTTTTTT
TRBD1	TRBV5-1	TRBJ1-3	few	CASSVDRASGNTIYF	TGCGCCAGCAGCGTCGACAGGGCCTCTGGAAACACCATATATTTT
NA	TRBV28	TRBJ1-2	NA	CASSLSSPYGYTF	TGTGCCAGCAGTTTGAGCAGCCCCTATGGCTACACCTTC
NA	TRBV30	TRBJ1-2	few	CAWRGVNYGYTF	TGTGCCTGGAGGGGTGTTAACTATGGCTACACCTTC
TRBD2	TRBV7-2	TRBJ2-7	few	CASSRSVASGGANEQYF	TGTGCCAGCAGCCGTAGCGTGGCTAGCGGGGGGGCTAACGAGCAGTACTTC
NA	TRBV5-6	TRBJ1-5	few	CASSGGGAGQPQHF	TGTGCCAGCAGCGGTGGGGGGGCAGGTCAGCCCCAGCATTTT
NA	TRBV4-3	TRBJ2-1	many	CASSQDMAAGNEQFF	TGCGCCAGCAGCCAAGATATGGCGGCAGGGAATGAGCAGTTCTTC
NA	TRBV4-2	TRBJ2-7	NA	CASSQGDSQGYEQYF	TGTGCCAGCAGCCAAGGGGACTCACAGGGCTACGAGCAGTACTTC
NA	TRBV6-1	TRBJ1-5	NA	CASSATVVQLYSNQPQHF	TGTGCCAGCAGTGCCACCGTGGTGCAGCTATATAGCAATCAGCCCCAGCATTTT
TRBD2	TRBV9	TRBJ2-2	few	CASSVGGGPLTGELFF	TGTGCCAGCAGCGTAGGCGGGGGGCCCCTCACCGGGGAGCTGTTTTTT
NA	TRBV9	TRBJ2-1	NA	CASSVEAASSYNEQFF	TGTGCCAGCAGCGTAGAAGCGGCGAGCTCCTACAATGAGCAGTTCTTC
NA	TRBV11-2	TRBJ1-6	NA	CASSLVGSVYNSPLHF	TGTGCCAGCAGCTTAGTCGGCTCGGTGTATAATTCACCCCTCCACTTT
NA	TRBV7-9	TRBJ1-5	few	CASSLEYGLGNQPQHF	TGTGCCAGCAGCTTAGAATACGGGTTGGGCAATCAGCCCCAGCATTTT